A single sample gave rise to the 16 T cell receptor beta chains below, sequenced in a study of OX40 agonist ivuxolimab in advanced cancers. TCRdb's table, derived via immunoSEQ multiplex PCR, lists solely in-frame clones and lacks some. The sample consists of about 54,000 clones, 75% to 90% of them appearing once. Sequencing was performed on CD4+ or CD8+ T cells sorted from blood, taken in a trial of the OX40 agonist ivuxolimab. The receptors stem from an adult with an advanced solid tumor such as melanoma, head and neck, liver or kidney cancer.

This sequence joins TRBV7-2 and TRBJ2-5, with D possibly being TRBD2 (6 bases). The V end was cut by 1 base, the J end by 7 bases, with 13 bases between. This CDR3 is built from 14 residues. Germline values: CDR1 SGHTA, CDR2 FQGNSA. CDR3 sequence: CASSLGGLAGTQYF. The CDR3 nucleotides are TGTGCCAGCAGCTTAGGGGGACTGGCCGGGACCCAGTACTTC.

The J gene is TRBJ2-7, the V gene TRBV4-1, with TRBD2 identical over 13 bases. There are 19 residues in the CDR3. After removal of 3 bases from V and 2 bases from J, the junction contained 13 bases not matched to a gene. The germline V gene has CDR1 MGHRA and CDR2 YSYEKL. CDR3 amino acids: CASSQVGTSGTHSTYEQYF. The CDR3 DNA reads as TGCGCCAGCAGCCAGGTCGGGACTAGCGGGACCCACTCCACCTACGAGCAGTACTTC.

This rearrangement joins TRBV7-9 to TRBJ1-5; D unresolved. The CDR3 totals 13 residues. The V end was cut by 5 bases, the J end by 3 bases, with 8 bases between. Germline V gene data show CDR1 as SEHNR and CDR2 as FQNEAQ (reference sequence). The CDR3 coding sequence is TGTGCCAGCAGCCCGGGGATCAATCAGCCCCAGCATTTT. It encodes CASSPGINQPQHF.

The chain links TRBV5-1 to TRBJ2-1; D unresolved. The V and J ends lost 4 bases and 0 bases respectively, with 11 bases between them. This CDR3 region has 15 residues. Germline V lookup: CDR1 SGHRS, CDR2 YFSETQ. DNA for the CDR3: TGCGCCAGCAGCCAGGAAGTGGGCTCCTACAATGAGCAGTTCTTC. Translated, it gives CASSQEVGSYNEQFF.

This clone is a singleton in its sample. The rearrangement joins TRBV10-1 to TRBJ2-3; TRBD2 is a possible D gene (6 bases). V lost 3 bases, J lost 6 bases, and 13 bases lay in between. The CDR3 loop spans 14 amino acids. In germline, CDR1 is WNHNN, CDR2 SYGVQD (reference sequence). The CDR3 bases are TGCGCCAGCAGTGACAGGCCGGGAGTGGATACGCAGTATTTT. Residues: CASSDRPGVDTQYF.

This chain links TRBV5-5 with TRBJ2-3, with no clear D. Trimming left V 0 bases short and J 10 bases short, with 9 bases between. The germline V gene encodes CDR1 SGHKS and CDR2 YYEKEE (reference sequence). The CDR3 extends over 12 amino acids. For the CDR3, the DNA is TGTGCCAGCAGCTTGGGCGTAGGAGCGCAGTATTTT. Translated: CASSLGVGAQYF.

J is TRBJ2-2 and V is TRBV18; D ambiguous. V shed 4 bases and J shed 5 bases, with 8 bases lying between them. Germline CDR1 is KGHSH and CDR2 is LQKENI. The CDR3 runs to 13 residues. The chain's CDR3 is CASSLTTTGELFF. The CDR3 DNA reads TGTGCCAGCTCACTCACAACAACCGGGGAGCTGTTTTTT.

The chain employs TRBV5-1 and TRBJ2-1, with TRBD2 matching 11 bases. The CDR3 is made up of 16 amino acids. The trim removed 4 bases at V and 3 bases at J, leaving 6 bases unmatched. Germline lookup yields CDR1 SGHRS and CDR2 YFSETQ. The CDR3 here is CASSPPGTSGYNEQFF. Here the CDR3 DNA reads TGCGCCAGCAGCCCCCCCGGGACTAGCGGCTACAATGAGCAGTTCTTC.

The chain is built from TRBV28 and TRBJ2-5, with unresolved D. The J call could be wrong; TRBJ2-7 is a better fit for the DNA end. Germline V gene sequence: CDR1 MDHEN, CDR2 SYDVKM. This CDR3 comprises 11 residues. The CDR3 DNA sequence: TGTGCCAGCGGGGTCCTTATCGAGCAGTACTTC. Its protein is CASGVLIEQYF.

CDR3 nucleotides: TGTGCCAGCAGGCGGGGACACGAGCAGTACTTC. Protein: CASRRGHEQYF. The chain combines TRBV5-8 with TRBJ2-7, with TRBD2 as a possible D gene (6 bases). CDR1 is SGHTS, CDR2 YDEGEE, per germline. V was trimmed by 5 bases and J by 5 bases, leaving 8 bases between them. This CDR3 contains 11 residues. The full variable domain, rest sourced from reference TRBV5-8 and TRBJ2-7, is EAGVTQSPTHLIKTRGQQATLRCSPISGHTSVYWYQQALGLGLQFLLWYDEGEERNRGNFPPRFSGRQFPNYSSELNVNALELEDSALYLCASRRGHEQYFGPGTRLTVT.

The chain links TRBV29-1 to TRBJ1-1; 7 nucleotides align to TRBD1. CDR3 length equals 13 residues. Germline loops: CDR1 SQVTM, CDR2 ANQGSEA. With 4 bases clipped from V and 4 bases from J, the junction kept 6 bases outside the gene matches. Written as DNA, the CDR3 is TGCAGCGTTGTGCAGGGGGTGGGCACTGAAGCTTTCTTT. Its translation: CSVVQGVGTEAFF.

V gene TRBV18 combines with J gene TRBJ2-7; D gene uncertain. Trimming cost V 3 bases and J 5 bases, with 8 bases left between them. The CDR3 has 12 amino acids. CDR1 and CDR2 (germline): KGHSH, LQKENI. The DNA for the CDR3 is TGTGCCAGCTCACCGGGCTTTAACGAGCAGTACTTC. Residues: CASSPGFNEQYF. The variable domain in full, with the rest retrieved from reference TRBV18 and TRBJ2-7, is NAGVMQNPRHLVRRRGQEARLRCSPMKGHSHVYWYRQLPEEGLKFMVYLQKENIIDESGMPKERFSAEFPKEGPSILRIQQVVRGDSAAYFCASSPGFNEQYFGPGTRLTVT.

The chain carries TRBV30 and TRBJ2-1; 7 nucleotides line up with TRBD1. This CDR3 contains 15 residues. Trimming cost V 1 base and J 0 bases; bases outside gene matches: 3. CDR1 and CDR2 (germline): GTSNPN, SVGIG (reference sequence). The CDR3 coding sequence is TGTGCCTGGAGTGCCGGGACAGACTCCTACAATGAGCAGTTCTTC. Translated: CAWSAGTDSYNEQFF.

The CDR3 protein is CASSLRWAVGNEQFF. CDR3 sequence (DNA): TGTGCCAGCAGCCTGCGCTGGGCTGTGGGGAATGAGCAGTTCTTC. The rearrangement uses TRBV9 and TRBJ2-1; D is uncertain. V was pared by 4 bases and J by 7 bases, with 18 bases between. From germline, CDR1 is SGDLS and CDR2 YYNGEE. There are 15 residues in the CDR3.

This sequence joins TRBV10-3 and TRBJ2-1; D ambiguous. The germline V gene has CDR1 ENHRY and CDR2 SYGVKD. V was cut by 0 bases and J by 7 bases, with 7 bases left in between. The CDR3 sequence is 13 residues long. DNA of the CDR3: TGTGCCATCAGTGAGTCGAGGCCTAATGAGCAGTTCTTC. Translating gives CAISESRPNEQFF.

This chain uses TRBV5-1 with TRBJ2-3; D unclear. The V gene's germline CDR1 is SGHRS and CDR2 YFSETQ. Trimming left V 2 bases short and J 2 bases short, with 9 bases between. This CDR3 comprises 14 residues. CDR3 sequence reads: CASSFPENTDTQYF. CDR3 bases: TGCGCCAGCAGCTTTCCGGAGAACACAGATACGCAGTATTTT.